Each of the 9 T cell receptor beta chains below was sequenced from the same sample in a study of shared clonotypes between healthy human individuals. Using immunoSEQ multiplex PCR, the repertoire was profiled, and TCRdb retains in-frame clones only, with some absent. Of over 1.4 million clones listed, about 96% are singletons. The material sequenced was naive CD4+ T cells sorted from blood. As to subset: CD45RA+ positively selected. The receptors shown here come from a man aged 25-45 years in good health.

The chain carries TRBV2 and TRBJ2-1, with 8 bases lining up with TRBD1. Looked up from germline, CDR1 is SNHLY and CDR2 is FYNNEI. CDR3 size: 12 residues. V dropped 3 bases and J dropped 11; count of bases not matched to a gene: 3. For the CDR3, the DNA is TGTGCCAGCAGTGAGGGGACAGGAAAGCAGTTCTTC. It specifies CASSEGTGKQFF.

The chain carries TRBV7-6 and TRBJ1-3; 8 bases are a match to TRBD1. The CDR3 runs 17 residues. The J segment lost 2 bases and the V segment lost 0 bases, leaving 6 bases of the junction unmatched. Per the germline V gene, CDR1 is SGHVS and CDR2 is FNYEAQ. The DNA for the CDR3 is TGTGCCAGCAGCTTAGCCCCGGACAGGGTAGCTGGAAACACCATATATTTT. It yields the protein CASSLAPDRVAGNTIYF.

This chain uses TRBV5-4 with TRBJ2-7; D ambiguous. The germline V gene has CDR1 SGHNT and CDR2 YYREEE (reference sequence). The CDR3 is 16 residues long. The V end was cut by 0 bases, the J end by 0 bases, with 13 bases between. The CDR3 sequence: CASSLGGSLNSYEQYF. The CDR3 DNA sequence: TGTGCCAGCAGCTTGGGAGGATCATTAAACTCCTACGAGCAGTACTTC.

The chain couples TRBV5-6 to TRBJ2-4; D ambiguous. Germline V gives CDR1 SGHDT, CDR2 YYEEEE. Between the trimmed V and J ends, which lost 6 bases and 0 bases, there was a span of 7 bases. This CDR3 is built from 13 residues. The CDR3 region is CASTSLAKNIQYF. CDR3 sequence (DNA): TGTGCCAGCACCTCCCTAGCCAAAAACATTCAGTACTTC.

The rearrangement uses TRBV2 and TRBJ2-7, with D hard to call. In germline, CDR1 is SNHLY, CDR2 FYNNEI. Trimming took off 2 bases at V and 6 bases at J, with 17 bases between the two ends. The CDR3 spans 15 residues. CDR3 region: CASSEHPGRVSEQYF. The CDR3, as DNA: TGTGCCAGCAGTGAACATCCAGGACGAGTATCCGAGCAGTACTTC.

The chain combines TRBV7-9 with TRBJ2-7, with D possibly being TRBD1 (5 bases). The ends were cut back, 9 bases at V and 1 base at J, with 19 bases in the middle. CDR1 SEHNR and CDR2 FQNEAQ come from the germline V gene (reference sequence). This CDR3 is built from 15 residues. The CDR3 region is CARRRVKATSYEQYF. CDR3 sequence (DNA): TGTGCCAGGCGCAGGGTCAAAGCGACTTCCTACGAGCAGTACTTC.

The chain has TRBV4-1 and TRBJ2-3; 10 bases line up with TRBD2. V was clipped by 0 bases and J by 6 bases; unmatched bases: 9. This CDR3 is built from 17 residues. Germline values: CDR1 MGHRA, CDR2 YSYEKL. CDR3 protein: CASSQDPSGSPVDTQYF. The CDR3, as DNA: TGCGCCAGCAGCCAAGATCCTAGCGGGAGTCCTGTTGATACGCAGTATTTT.

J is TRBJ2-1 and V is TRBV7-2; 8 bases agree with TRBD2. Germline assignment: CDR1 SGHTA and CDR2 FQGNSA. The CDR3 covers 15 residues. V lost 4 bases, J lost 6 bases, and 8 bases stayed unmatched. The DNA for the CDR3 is TGTGCCAGCAGCTCCGGACTAGCTCGTGGCAATGAGCAGTTCTTC. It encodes CASSSGLARGNEQFF.

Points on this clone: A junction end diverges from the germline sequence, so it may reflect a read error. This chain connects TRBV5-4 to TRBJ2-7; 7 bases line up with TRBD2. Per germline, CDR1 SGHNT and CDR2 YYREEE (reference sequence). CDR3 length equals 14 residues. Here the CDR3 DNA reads TGTGCCAGCAGCTTGGGCGGGAGCGGGTACGGGCAGTACTTC. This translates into CASSLGGSGYGQYF. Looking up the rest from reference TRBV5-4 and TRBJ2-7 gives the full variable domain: ETGVTQSPTHLIKTRGQQVTLRCSSQSGHNTVSWYQQALGQGPQFIFQYYREEENGRGNFPPRFSGLQFPNYSSELNVNALELDDSALYLCASSLGGSGYGQYFGPGTRLTVT.